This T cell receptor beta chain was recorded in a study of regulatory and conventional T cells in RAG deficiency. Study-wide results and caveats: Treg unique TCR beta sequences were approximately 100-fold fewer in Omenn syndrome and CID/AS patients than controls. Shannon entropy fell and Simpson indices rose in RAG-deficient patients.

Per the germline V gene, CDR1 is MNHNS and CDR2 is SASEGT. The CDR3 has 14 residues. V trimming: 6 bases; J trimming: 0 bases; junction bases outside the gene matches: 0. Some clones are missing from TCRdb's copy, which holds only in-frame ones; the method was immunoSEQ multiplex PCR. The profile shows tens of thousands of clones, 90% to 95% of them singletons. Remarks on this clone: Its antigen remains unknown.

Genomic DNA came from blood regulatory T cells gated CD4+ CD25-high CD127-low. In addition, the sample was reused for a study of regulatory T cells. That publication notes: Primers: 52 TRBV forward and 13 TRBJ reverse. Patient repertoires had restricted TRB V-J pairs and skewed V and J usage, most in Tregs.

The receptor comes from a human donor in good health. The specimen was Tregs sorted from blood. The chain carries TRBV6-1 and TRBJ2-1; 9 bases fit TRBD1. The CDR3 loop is CASRTGGSYNEQFF. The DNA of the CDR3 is TGTGCCAGCAGGACAGGGGGCTCCTACAATGAGCAGTTCTTC.